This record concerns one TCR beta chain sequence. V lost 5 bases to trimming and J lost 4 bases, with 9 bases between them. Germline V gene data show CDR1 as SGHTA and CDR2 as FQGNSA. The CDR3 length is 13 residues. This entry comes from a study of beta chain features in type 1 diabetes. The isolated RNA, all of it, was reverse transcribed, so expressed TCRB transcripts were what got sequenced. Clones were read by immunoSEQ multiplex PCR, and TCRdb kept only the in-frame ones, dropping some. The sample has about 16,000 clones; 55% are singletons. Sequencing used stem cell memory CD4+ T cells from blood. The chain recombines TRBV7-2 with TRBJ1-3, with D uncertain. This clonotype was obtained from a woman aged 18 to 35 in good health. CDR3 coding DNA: TGTGCCAGCAGCCGGGTAGCGGGAAACACCATATATTTT. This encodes CASSRVAGNTIYF. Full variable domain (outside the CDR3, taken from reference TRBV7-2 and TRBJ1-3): GAGVSQSPSNKVTEKGKDVELRCDPISGHTALYWYRQSLGQGLEFLIYFQGNSAPDKSGLPSDRFSAERTGGSVSTLTIQRTQQEDSAVYLCASSRVAGNTIYFGEGSWLTVV.